This T cell receptor (beta chain) was recorded in a study of blood T cell repertoires in COVID-19. The overall study: The samples span acute and convalescent COVID-19 from the United States, Italy and Spain.

The repertoire was sequenced with immunoSEQ multiplex PCR; TCRdb's copy has only in-frame clones and lacks some. The sample has roughly 100,000 clones, 70% to 90% seen once. The length of the CDR3 is 14 residues. Germline V lookup: CDR1 SGHVS, CDR2 FQNEAQ. The J segment lost 4 bases and the V segment lost 4 bases, leaving 4 bases of the junction unmatched. In its sample, this clone was seen a few times. Source material: peripheral blood. The chain couples TRBV7-8 to TRBJ1-1; TRBD1 agrees at 9 bases. This clonotype was sampled from a man in his fifties or sixties in a cohort sampled during active COVID-19. CDR3 coding DNA: TGTGCCAGCAGCTGGCGGGACAGGGCCACTGAAGCTTTCTTT. Amino acid sequence: CASSWRDRATEAFF.